A selection of T cell receptor beta chains follows, all from one sample in a study of OX40 agonist ivuxolimab in advanced cancers. The assay was immunoSEQ multiplex PCR, and TCRdb's table has in-frame clones only and misses some. In the table there are about 29,000 clones, around 90% of which are singletons. Sample: CD4+ or CD8+ T cells sorted from blood, taken in a trial of the OX40 agonist ivuxolimab. All receptors derive from an adult with an advanced solid tumor such as melanoma, head and neck, liver or kidney cancer. Each CDR3 is given with its conserved first and last residue. A D gene is named only where the DNA matches it firmly. The size of a clone is reported for some rows only, either as once, few or many, or as a class for expanded clones.

V	D	J	size	DNA	CDR3
TRBV11-2	TRBD2	TRBJ2-3	.	TGTGCCAGCAGCTTAGCGGTCCTAGCGGGAGTTGGGGGGACGCAGTATTTT	CASSLAVLAGVGGTQYF
TRBV11-2	TRBD1	TRBJ2-3	.	TGTGCCAGCAGCTCTCGCACAGGGGGCACAGATACGCAGTATTTT	CASSSRTGGTDTQYF
TRBV4-1	TRBD2	TRBJ2-1	.	TGCGCCAGCAGCCAAGAGGTGGCTAGCGGGGGCTACAATGAGCAGTTCTTC	CASSQEVASGGYNEQFF
TRBV6-5	.	TRBJ1-1	.	TGTGCCAGCAGTTACTCGGGGGGATGGACTGAAGCTTTCTTT	CASSYSGGWTEAFF
TRBV18	TRBD2	TRBJ2-7	.	TGTGCCAACTCACCACCGAATCCTAGCGGGAGCTACGAGCAGTACTTC	CANSPPNPSGSYEQYF
TRBV7-9	.	TRBJ1-6	once	TGTGCCAGCAGCCCCGGTGGCCCCTATAATTCACCCCTCCACTTT	CASSPGGPYNSPLHF
TRBV9	.	TRBJ1-5	once	TGTGCCAGCAATGGGGGGTCCCCCAATCAGCCCCAGCATTTT	CASNGGSPNQPQHF
TRBV7-9	.	TRBJ1-1	.	TGTGCCAGCAGCACACACAGTGGCGCTGAAGCTTTCTTT	CASSTHSGAEAFF
TRBV4-1	.	TRBJ1-2	.	TGCGCCAGCAGCCAAGACAGCTATGGCTACACCTTC	CASSQDSYGYTF
TRBV30	.	TRBJ1-1	once	TGTGCCTGGGGCGACGGGAGATGGACTGAAGCTTTCTTT	CAWGDGRWTEAFF
TRBV4-1	.	TRBJ2-7	.	TGCGCCAGCAGCCAAAGGCAGGGTATCGAGCAGTACTTC	CASSQRQGIEQYF
TRBV7-6	.	TRBJ2-2	.	TGTGCCAGCAGCCCCTGGGACGGAGGGGATCCCGGGGAGCTGTTTTTT	CASSPWDGGDPGELFF
TRBV10-3	.	TRBJ1-3	.	TGTGCCATCAGTGAGAGTACCGGCTCGGTCTCTGGAAACACCATATATTTT	CAISESTGSVSGNTIYF
TRBV6-6	TRBD2	TRBJ2-3	.	TGTGCCAGCAGTTTCGCTAGCGGGAGATTAGATACGCAGTATTTT	CASSFASGRLDTQYF
TRBV9	.	TRBJ2-1	.	TGTGCCAGCAGCGTGTTAGCTTCTGAGCAGTTCTTC	CASSVLASEQFF
TRBV28	.	TRBJ1-1	.	TGTGCCAGCAGTACCCCCCGGGGGCTGGACACTGAAGCTTTCTTT	CASSTPRGLDTEAFF
TRBV4-1	.	TRBJ1-5	.	TGCGCCAGCAGCCAAGATATAAGGGGGGGCAATCAGCCCCAGCATTTT	CASSQDIRGGNQPQHF
TRBV27	.	TRBJ2-7	.	TGTGCCAGCAGGCGGGACCTCTCCTACGAGCAGTACTTC	CASRRDLSYEQYF
TRBV6-5	.	TRBJ1-1	few	TGTGCCAGCAGTTACGGGGGAACGAACACTGAAGCTTTCTTT	CASSYGGTNTEAFF
TRBV6-5	TRBD2	TRBJ2-1	.	TGTGCCAGCACGGCAACTAGCGGGCAACACAATGAGCAGTTCTTC	CASTATSGQHNEQFF
TRBV6-5	.	TRBJ1-4	.	TGTGCCAGCAGGTCTAATGAAAAACTGTTTTTT	CASRSNEKLFF
TRBV11-2	.	TRBJ2-7	once	TGTGCCAGCAGCCATAACCCAGGGCTCGAGCAGTACTTC	CASSHNPGLEQYF
TRBV4-1	.	TRBJ2-3	.	TGCGCCAGCAGCCAAGAGGGGGGCACAGATACGCAGTATTTT	CASSQEGGTDTQYF
TRBV27	TRBD2	TRBJ2-7	.	TGTGCCAGCAGTTTAGCGGGAGGGTTGTACGAGCAGTACTTC	CASSLAGGLYEQYF
TRBV4-2	TRBD1	TRBJ2-7	.	TGTGCCAGCAGCCAAGAAGGGACAGGGGGTTACGAGCAGTACTTC	CASSQEGTGGYEQYF
TRBV4-3	TRBD1	TRBJ1-2	.	TGCGCCAGCAGCCAAGTTTCCAGGGGGGACTATGGCTACACCTTC	CASSQVSRGDYGYTF
TRBV7-9	.	TRBJ2-1	.	TGTGCCAGCAGCCACAGGGTCGGGGAGGGAGGAAATGAGCAGTTCTTC	CASSHRVGEGGNEQFF
TRBV29-1	.	TRBJ1-2	.	TGCAGCGTTGTTCATGTGTTGGGTGGAGGTGGAGTGGATGGCTACACCTTC	CSVVHVLGGGGVDGYTF
TRBV5-6	.	TRBJ1-6	.	TGTGCCAGCAGCTTGTCAGGGGTTAATTCACCCCTCCACTTT	CASSLSGVNSPLHF
TRBV19	.	TRBJ2-7	once	TGTGCCAGTAGTAACGGGGGCGACGAGCAGTACTTC	CASSNGGDEQYF
TRBV30	.	TRBJ2-7	.	TGTGCCTGGAGTGTAGGAGTAGTAGGGTCCTACGAGCAGTACTTC	CAWSVGVVGSYEQYF
TRBV14	.	TRBJ2-1	.	TGTGCCAGCAGCGATTGGGACGCCTACAATGAGCAGTTCTTC	CASSDWDAYNEQFF
TRBV7-2	TRBD1	TRBJ1-1	few	TGTGCCAGCAGCACCACAGGGGAAGTGGGCACTGAAGCTTTCTTT	CASSTTGEVGTEAFF
TRBV12-1	.	TRBJ2-3	.	TGTGCCAGCAGCTCTGGGTCCGCAGATACGCAGTATTTT	CASSSGSADTQYF
TRBV6-5	.	TRBJ2-7	.	TGTGCCAGCGCCGACGTTTCCGCGCAGGAGCAGTACTTC	CASADVSAQEQYF
TRBV7-6	TRBD2	TRBJ2-1	.	TGTGCCAGCAGTTTAGCGGGAGGGGTTATGGATGAGCAGTTCTTC	CASSLAGGVMDEQFF
TRBV2	.	TRBJ2-6	.	TGTGCCAGCAGTGTTGGACCCTACTCTGGGGCCAACGTCCTGACTTTC	CASSVGPYSGANVLTF
TRBV5-4	TRBD1	TRBJ2-7	.	TGTGCCAGCAACCGGGACAGGACCGAGCAGTACTTC	CASNRDRTEQYF
TRBV4-2	.	TRBJ1-3	.	TGTGCCAGCAGCCAAGATTGGCAGGGAGGTTCTGGAAACACCATATATTTT	CASSQDWQGGSGNTIYF
TRBV27	.	TRBJ2-7	.	TGTGCCAGCAGTTTTACAGGGGAGGAGGCCTACGAGCAGTACTTC	CASSFTGEEAYEQYF
TRBV7-9	TRBD2	TRBJ2-2	.	TGTGCCAGCAGCCAAGGGACTAGAAACACCGGGGAGCTGTTTTTT	CASSQGTRNTGELFF
TRBV27	TRBD1	TRBJ1-1	.	TGTGCCAGCAGTTGGGGACAGATGAACACTGAAGCTTTCTTT	CASSWGQMNTEAFF
TRBV5-1	.	TRBJ2-5	.	TGCGCCAGCAGCTTGGGTTTGTGGGACACTTGGGAGACCCAGTACTTC	CASSLGLWDTWETQYF
TRBV6-5	TRBD1	TRBJ2-1	.	TGTGCCAGCAGTTCCTCAGGGCCCGACAGGGATGAGCAGTTCTTC	CASSSSGPDRDEQFF
TRBV29-1	TRBD2	TRBJ2-3	.	TGCAGCGTTGACGGACTAGCGGGGGGGCTGGCAGATACGCAGTATTTT	CSVDGLAGGLADTQYF
TRBV21-1	.	TRBJ1-2	.	TGTGCCAGCAGCCTCAAAGGGAGGGACGGCTACACCTTC	CASSLKGRDGYTF
TRBV30	.	TRBJ2-7	.	TGTGCCTGGAGTTGGAATAGCGGCTACGAGCAGTACTTC	CAWSWNSGYEQYF
TRBV7-6	.	TRBJ1-4	.	TGTGCCAGCAGCCCAGACGGCCAAATTAATGAAAAACTGTTTTTT	CASSPDGQINEKLFF
TRBV6-5	.	TRBJ1-1	.	TGTGCCAGCAGGCCCGGACAGTTCACTGAAGCTTTCTTT	CASRPGQFTEAFF
TRBV2	.	TRBJ2-1	.	TGTGCCAGCAGTGAAAACCCCTGGGACGGGACCGCTGACAATGAGCAGTTCTTC	CASSENPWDGTADNEQFF
TRBV7-6	.	TRBJ2-7	once	TGTGCCAGCAGCTTAGGGAGCGGCTACGAGCAGTACTTC	CASSLGSGYEQYF
TRBV4-3	TRBD2	TRBJ2-2	.	TGCGCCAGCAGCCAAGAAGCGGGGCCGAACACCGGGGAGCTGTTTTTT	CASSQEAGPNTGELFF
TRBV5-4	TRBD1	TRBJ1-4	.	TGTGCCAGCAGCTTCGGGGGACAGGGGGCAGGCAAACTGTTTTTT	CASSFGGQGAGKLFF
TRBV30	TRBD1	TRBJ1-1	.	TGTGCCTGGAGGCAGGGGGCGGGGGACACTGAAGCTTTCTTT	CAWRQGAGDTEAFF
TRBV5-1	.	TRBJ2-7	.	TGCGCCAGCAGCTTAAACGGGGTGTACGAGCAGTACTTC	CASSLNGVYEQYF
TRBV29-1	.	TRBJ1-3	.	TGCAGCGTGGGGACGGGGAGCTCTGGAAACACCATATATTTT	CSVGTGSSGNTIYF